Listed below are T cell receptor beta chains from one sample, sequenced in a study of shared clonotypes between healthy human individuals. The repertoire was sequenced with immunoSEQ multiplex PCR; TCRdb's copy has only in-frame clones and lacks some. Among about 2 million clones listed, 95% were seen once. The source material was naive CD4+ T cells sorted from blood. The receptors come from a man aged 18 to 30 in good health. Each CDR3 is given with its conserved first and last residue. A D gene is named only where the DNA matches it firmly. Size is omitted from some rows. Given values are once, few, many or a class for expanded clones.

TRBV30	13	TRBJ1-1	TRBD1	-	CAWNRGLDTEAFF	TGTGCCTGGAACAGGGGGCTGGACACTGAAGCTTTCTTT
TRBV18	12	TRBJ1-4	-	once	CASSPVGEKLFF	TGTGCCAGCTCACCTGTGGGGGAAAAACTGTTTTTT
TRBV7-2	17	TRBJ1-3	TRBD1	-	CASSSDRVDPSGNTIYF	TGTGCCAGCAGCTCCGACAGGGTCGATCCCTCTGGAAACACCATATATTTT
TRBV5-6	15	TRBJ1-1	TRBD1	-	CASSFGQAMNTEAFF	TGTGCCAGCAGCTTCGGACAGGCTATGAACACTGAAGCTTTCTTT
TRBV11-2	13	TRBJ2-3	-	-	CASSFTGSDTQYF	TGTGCCAGCAGCTTCACGGGTTCAGATACGCAGTATTTT
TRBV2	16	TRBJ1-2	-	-	CASSDTTGAANYGYTF	TGTGCCAGCAGCGATACCACAGGCGCTGCTAACTATGGCTACACCTTC
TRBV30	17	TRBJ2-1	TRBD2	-	CAWSAVRTSGGYNEQFF	TGTGCCTGGAGTGCCGTCAGGACTAGCGGAGGGTACAATGAGCAGTTCTTC
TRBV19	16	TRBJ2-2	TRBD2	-	CASSTLAGLGTGELFF	TGTGCCAGTAGTACCCTAGCGGGATTAGGGACCGGGGAGCTGTTTTTT
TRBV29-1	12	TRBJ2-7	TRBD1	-	CSVETGGYEQYF	TGCAGCGTTGAGACAGGGGGCTACGAGCAGTACTTC
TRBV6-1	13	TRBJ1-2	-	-	CASTRGLRYGYTF	TGTGCCAGCACTCGGGGCCTAAGGTATGGCTACACCTTC
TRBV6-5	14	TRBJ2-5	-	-	CASSESRTLGTQYF	TGTGCCAGCAGTGAATCGCGTACGCTGGGGACCCAGTACTTC
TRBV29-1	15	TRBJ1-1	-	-	CSVEARLQENTEAFF	TGCAGCGTTGAAGCCCGCTTACAGGAGAACACTGAAGCTTTCTTT
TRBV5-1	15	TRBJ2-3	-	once	CASSLDGRGTDTQYF	TGCGCCAGCAGCTTGGACGGCAGGGGCACAGATACGCAGTATTTT
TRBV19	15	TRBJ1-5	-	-	CASSPVGGGNQPQHF	TGTGCCAGTAGTCCGGTTGGGGGCGGCAATCAGCCCCAGCATTTT
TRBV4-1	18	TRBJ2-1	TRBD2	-	CASSQDQTSGILGNEQFF	TGCGCCAGCAGCCAAGATCAGACTAGCGGAATTTTGGGAAATGAGCAGTTCTTC
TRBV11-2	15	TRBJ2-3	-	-	CASSTTGTSTDTQYF	TGTGCCAGCAGCACGACCGGGACTAGCACAGATACGCAGTATTTT
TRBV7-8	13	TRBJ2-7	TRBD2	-	CASSWREEGEQYF	TGTGCCAGCAGCTGGCGGGAGGAGGGCGAGCAGTACTTC
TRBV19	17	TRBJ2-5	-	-	CASSIARTVGGQETQYF	TGTGCCAGTAGTATAGCGAGGACAGTGGGGGGACAAGAGACCCAGTACTTC
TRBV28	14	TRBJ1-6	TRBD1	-	CASSLITGGTPLHF	TGTGCCAGCAGTTTAATTACAGGGGGAACACCCCTCCACTTT
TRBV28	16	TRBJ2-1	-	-	CASGGGGLGTNNEQFF	TGTGCCAGTGGAGGAGGGGGCTTAGGGACAAACAATGAGCAGTTCTTC
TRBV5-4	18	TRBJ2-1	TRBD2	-	CASSLASGGGSSYNEQFF	TGTGCCAGCAGCTTGGCTAGCGGGGGCGGCAGCTCCTACAATGAGCAGTTCTTC
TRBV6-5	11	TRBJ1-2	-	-	CASGQFYGYTF	TGTGCCAGCGGACAGTTCTATGGCTACACCTTC
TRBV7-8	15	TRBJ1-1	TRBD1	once	CASTTGTGQNTEAFF	TGTGCCAGCACGACCGGGACAGGGCAGAACACTGAAGCTTTCTTT
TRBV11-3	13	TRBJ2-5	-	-	CASSLGGAETQYF	TGTGCCAGCAGCTTAGGTGGGGCTGAGACCCAGTACTTC
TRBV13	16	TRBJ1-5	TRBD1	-	CASSLGRGGGNQPQHF	TGTGCCAGCAGCTTAGGCAGGGGGGGAGGCAATCAGCCCCAGCATTTT
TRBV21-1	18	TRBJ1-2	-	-	CASSKASDRRDSPCGYTF	TGTGCCAGCAGCAAAGCATCGGATCGGAGGGACAGTCCGTGCGGCTACACCTTC
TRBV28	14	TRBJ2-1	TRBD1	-	CASQTGATSNEQFF	TGTGCCAGCCAGACAGGGGCCACCTCCAATGAGCAGTTCTTC
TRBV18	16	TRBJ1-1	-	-	CASSRKHSGLNTEAFF	TGTGCCAGCTCACGTAAACACTCAGGTTTGAACACTGAAGCTTTCTTT
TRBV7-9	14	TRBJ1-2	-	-	CASSLGGTPRGYTF	TGTGCCAGCAGCTTAGGGGGGACCCCGCGTGGCTACACCTTC
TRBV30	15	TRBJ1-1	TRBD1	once	CAWIRRSATGDEAFF	TGTGCCTGGATTAGGAGGTCGGCGACAGGGGATGAAGCTTTCTTT
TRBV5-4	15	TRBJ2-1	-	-	CASSLGGTPKGEQFF	TGTGCCAGCAGCTTGGGGGGAACCCCAAAGGGTGAGCAGTTCTTC
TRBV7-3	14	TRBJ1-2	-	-	CASSQGRTNYGYTF	TGTGCCAGCAGCCAGGGGAGAACTAACTATGGCTACACCTTC
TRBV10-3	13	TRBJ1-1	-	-	CAITRGLNTEAFF	TGTGCCATCACGAGGGGATTGAACACTGAAGCTTTCTTT
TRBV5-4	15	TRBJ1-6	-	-	CASSLGSSYNSPLHF	TGTGCCAGCAGCTTGGGGAGCTCCTATAATTCACCCCTCCACTTT
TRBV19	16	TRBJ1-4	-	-	CASSSTRQEGGEKLFF	TGTGCCAGTAGTTCTACCCGGCAGGAGGGAGGTGAAAAACTGTTTTTT
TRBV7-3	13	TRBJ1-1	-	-	CASSQQGNTEAFF	TGTGCCAGCAGCCAACAGGGGAACACTGAAGCTTTCTTT
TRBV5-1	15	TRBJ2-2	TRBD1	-	CASSQNRGNTGELFF	TGCGCCAGCAGCCAAAACAGGGGTAACACCGGGGAGCTGTTTTTT
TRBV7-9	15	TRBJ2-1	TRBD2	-	CASSLGLAEYNEQFF	TGTGCCAGCAGCTTAGGGCTAGCGGAGTACAATGAGCAGTTCTTC
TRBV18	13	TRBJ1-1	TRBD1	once	CASRTGGYTEAFF	TGTGCCAGCAGAACAGGGGGCTACACTGAAGCTTTCTTT
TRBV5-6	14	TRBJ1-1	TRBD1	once	CASSGDQGGTEAFF	TGTGCCAGCAGCGGCGACCAGGGGGGCACTGAAGCTTTCTTT